This is a list of T cell receptor beta chains from one sample in a study of blood T cell repertoires in COVID-19. Method: immunoSEQ multiplex PCR; TCRdb's copy keeps in-frame clones and lacks some. The sample consists of around 380,000 clones, around 87% of them appearing once. Sequencing was performed on PBMCs or T cells enriched from blood (not recorded which). Source of these receptors: a young man who had recovered from COVID-19. Both conserved end residues are part of each CDR3. The D gene is left open where the match is weak. Some rows have no size entry. The others give once, few or many, or a class for an expanded clone.

d_call,v_call,clone_size,j_call,cdr3_aa,cdr3_nt
TRBD2,TRBV3-1/TRBV3-2,.,TRBJ2-3,CASSQASGGAGDTQYF,TGTGCCAGCAGCCAGGCTAGCGGGGGGGCGGGAGATACGCAGTATTTT
.,TRBV2,.,TRBJ1-2,CASSEWVGGYGYTF,TGTGCCAGCAGTGAATGGGTGGGAGGCTATGGCTACACCTTC
TRBD1,TRBV6-4,once,TRBJ1-2,CASRQGALGGYTF,TGTGCCAGCAGACAGGGGGCCTTAGGTGGCTACACCTTC
TRBD1,TRBV7-9,.,TRBJ1-1,CASRQGGFKTGENTEAFF,TGTGCCAGCAGACAGGGAGGTTTTAAGACAGGGGAGAACACTGAAGCTTTCTTT
.,TRBV25-1,few,TRBJ1-6,CASSERQVNNSPLHF,TGTGCCAGCAGTGAGCGACAGGTTAATAATTCACCCCTCCACTTT
TRBD2,TRBV5-1,.,TRBJ2-3,CASSLMGLWTSGGDTQYF,TGCGCCAGCAGCTTGATGGGGCTATGGACTAGCGGGGGGGATACGCAGTATTTT
.,TRBV3-1/TRBV3-2,once,TRBJ1-3,CASSPQSGAGGNTIYF,TGTGCCAGCAGCCCCCAGTCAGGCGCAGGTGGAAACACCATATATTTT
TRBD2,TRBV4-2,.,TRBJ2-1,CASSQEVAGAFYNEQFF,TGTGCCAGCAGCCAAGAGGTAGCGGGGGCCTTTTACAATGAGCAGTTCTTC
.,TRBV5-1,few,TRBJ2-3,CASSSRVADTQYF,TGCGCCAGCAGTAGCAGGGTCGCAGATACGCAGTATTTT
.,TRBV30,.,TRBJ1-2,CAWTRHTYGYTF,TGTGCCTGGACCAGGCACACCTATGGCTACACCTTC
.,TRBV6-5,.,TRBJ1-1,CASSYRLGRYDTEAFF,TGTGCCAGCAGTTACAGGCTGGGGCGGTATGACACTGAAGCTTTCTTT
.,TRBV27,.,TRBJ1-2,CASSLGARGKGYTF,TGTGCCAGCAGCTTGGGGGCTCGGGGAAAAGGCTACACCTTC
TRBD2,TRBV7-2,.,TRBJ2-7,CASSLGLAEHEQYF,TGTGCCAGCAGCTTAGGTCTAGCGGAGCACGAGCAGTACTTC
.,TRBV4-1,.,TRBJ2-3,CASTPAGYTDTQYF,TGCGCCAGCACCCCCGCGGGGTACACAGATACGCAGTATTTT
TRBD2,TRBV4-1,.,TRBJ2-1,CASNRGGLSYNEQFF,TGCGCCAGCAACCGCGGGGGACTCTCCTACAATGAGCAGTTCTTC
.,TRBV24-1,once,TRBJ2-3,CATSDFPGEDTQYF,TGTGCCACCAGTGATTTCCCGGGGGAAGATACGCAGTATTTT
TRBD1,TRBV28,.,TRBJ1-5,CASSTGTANNQPQHF,TGTGCCAGCAGCACCGGGACAGCGAACAATCAGCCCCAGCATTTT
.,TRBV5-1,.,TRBJ1-2,CASSPTRPYGYTF,TGCGCCAGCAGCCCGACACGTCCCTATGGCTACACCTTC
.,TRBV12-3/TRBV12-4,.,TRBJ1-2,CASSRGRVGYTF,TGTGCCAGCAGTCGTGGCAGGGTTGGCTACACCTTC
.,TRBV4-1,.,TRBJ2-3,CASSLRQTDTQYF,TGCGCCAGCAGCCTCCGACAGACAGATACGCAGTATTTT
TRBD1,TRBV29-1,once,TRBJ2-7,CSVEGQGGHEQYF,TGCAGCGTTGAGGGACAGGGCGGCCACGAGCAGTACTTC
TRBD1,TRBV19,.,TRBJ1-2,CASSMADRVADYGYTF,TGTGCCAGTAGTATGGCTGACAGGGTAGCGGACTATGGCTACACCTTC
.,TRBV5-6,.,TRBJ2-7,CASSWGGGYVHEQYF,TGTGCCAGCAGCTGGGGTGGGGGGTATGTTCACGAGCAGTACTTC
TRBD1,TRBV9,.,TRBJ2-5,CASSVSEGAGETQYF,TGTGCCAGCAGCGTCAGCGAGGGGGCCGGAGAGACCCAGTACTTC
.,TRBV7-8,.,TRBJ1-2,CASSHGAYYGYTF,TGTGCCAGCAGTCACGGAGCGTACTATGGCTACACCTTC
TRBD1,TRBV5-1,.,TRBJ1-6,CASSRGQDNSPLHF,TGCGCCAGCAGCCGTGGACAGGATAATTCACCCCTCCACTTT
TRBD1,TRBV7-9,once,TRBJ2-1,CASSLSHLHRGFSPNEQFF,TGTGCCAGCAGCTTAAGCCATCTCCACAGGGGGTTTTCCCCCAATGAGCAGTTCTTC
.,TRBV28,.,TRBJ1-5,CASSLGMGGGQPQHF,TGTGCCAGCAGTTTGGGGATGGGGGGAGGTCAGCCCCAGCATTTT
.,TRBV30,.,TRBJ2-7,CAWSVNGDEQYF,TGTGCCTGGAGTGTAAACGGAGACGAGCAGTACTTC
.,TRBV6-2/TRBV6-3,.,TRBJ1-2,CASSPAQVWGYTF,TGTGCCAGCAGCCCCGCCCAGGTGTGGGGCTACACCTTC
TRBD1,TRBV7-6,.,TRBJ1-5,CASSLTPGQGGNQPQHF,TGTGCCAGCAGCTTGACCCCGGGACAGGGTGGCAATCAGCCCCAGCATTTT
TRBD2,TRBV9,.,TRBJ2-7,CASSDGGFYEQYF,TGTGCCAGCAGCGACGGGGGGTTTTACGAGCAGTACTTC
.,TRBV19,.,TRBJ1-1,CASRDSGTEAFF,TGTGCCAGTAGGGACAGCGGCACTGAAGCTTTCTTT
.,TRBV7-9,.,TRBJ2-1,CASSLSSYNEQFF,TGTGCCAGCAGCTTGAGCTCCTACAATGAGCAGTTCTTC
.,TRBV2,.,TRBJ1-5,CASSEDFRNQPQHF,TGTGCCAGCAGTGAAGACTTTCGCAATCAGCCCCAGCATTTT
TRBD2,TRBV19,.,TRBJ2-2,CASSSGGGPGELFF,TGTGCCAGTAGTTCTGGCGGGGGACCCGGGGAGCTATTTTTT
.,TRBV4-1,.,TRBJ1-1,CASSQDRGWLPGVTEAFF,TGCGCCAGCAGCCAAGATCGAGGGTGGCTTCCTGGGGTCACTGAAGCTTTCTTT
.,TRBV10-1,.,TRBJ1-5,CASSEKVNVSGNQPQHF,TGCGCCAGCAGTGAGAAAGTCAACGTCTCCGGGAATCAGCCCCAGCATTTT
.,TRBV6-2/TRBV6-3,.,TRBJ1-2,CASSPDSHYGYTF,TGTGCCAGCAGCCCAGACTCGCACTATGGCTACACCTTC
.,TRBV15,.,TRBJ2-3,CASSGGDSSTDTQYF,TGTGCCTCGTCGGGCGGGGACTCTAGCACAGATACGCAGTATTTT
TRBD1,TRBV7-9,.,TRBJ2-2,CASSSGQGTTGELFF,TGTGCCAGCAGTTCCGGACAGGGGACCACCGGGGAGCTGTTTTTT
TRBD2,TRBV4-3,.,TRBJ2-7,CASSRDYNYEQYF,TGCGCCAGCAGCCGGGACTACAATTACGAGCAGTACTTC
.,TRBV2,.,TRBJ2-5,CASSGTRVQTQYF,TGTGCCAGCAGTGGAACCCGGGTACAGACCCAGTACTTC
TRBD1,TRBV5-1,.,TRBJ2-2,CASSPDRGLIGIWNTGELFF,TGCGCCAGCAGCCCGGACAGGGGGCTTATCGGGATATGGAACACCGGGGAGCTGTTTTTT
TRBD1,TRBV2,few,TRBJ1-5,CASSPRTGGAGSQPQHF,TGTGCCAGCAGCCCTAGGACAGGGGGCGCGGGGAGTCAGCCCCAGCATTTT
TRBD1,TRBV7-8,.,TRBJ1-5,CASSPRQGGNQPQHF,TGTGCCAGCAGCCCTCGACAGGGGGGGAATCAGCCCCAGCATTTT
TRBD1,TRBV6-1,.,TRBJ1-5,CASSEGQSNQPQHF,TGTGCCAGCAGTGAGGGACAGAGCAATCAGCCCCAGCATTTT
.,TRBV3-1/TRBV3-2,.,TRBJ2-3,CASSQALSVGSTDTQYF,TGTGCCAGCAGCCAAGCTTTGAGTGTCGGGTCCACAGATACGCAGTATTTT
TRBD1,TRBV6-5,once,TRBJ1-2,CASTWGRTGDYGYTF,TGTGCCAGCACCTGGGGACGGACAGGGGACTATGGCTACACCTTC
.,TRBV28,.,TRBJ1-5,CASKRPGSLSNQPQHF,TGTGCCAGCAAGCGTCCGGGGAGCTTAAGCAATCAGCCCCAGCATTTT
.,TRBV14,.,TRBJ2-1,CASSQDGTLQFF,TGTGCCAGCAGCCAAGATGGGACATTGCAGTTCTTC
.,TRBV6-2/TRBV6-3,few,TRBJ2-5,CASSNYARTQYF,TGTGCCAGCAGTAATTATGCTAGGACCCAGTACTTC
.,TRBV5-4,.,TRBJ2-7,CASSFDRGYEQYF,TGTGCCAGCAGCTTTGACCGAGGCTACGAGCAGTACTTC
.,TRBV11-2,.,TRBJ1-2,CASSLNREADGYTF,TGTGCCAGCAGCTTAAACAGGGAAGCCGATGGCTACACCTTC
.,TRBV10-3,.,TRBJ1-2,CATNEGDGYTF,TGTGCCACCAACGAAGGGGATGGCTACACCTTC
.,TRBV12-3/TRBV12-4,.,TRBJ1-1,CASTLRGTEAFF,TGTGCCAGCACCCTAAGGGGCACTGAAGCTTTCTTT
TRBD2,TRBV5-4,.,TRBJ2-3,CASSPGLAGTSTDTQYF,TGTGCCAGCAGCCCCGGACTAGCGGGGACTAGCACAGATACGCAGTATTTT
.,TRBV27,.,TRBJ1-2,CASSLSPGVDGYTF,TGTGCCAGCAGTTTATCGCCAGGGGTGGATGGCTACACCTTC